Listed here are 8 T cell receptor beta chains from one sample, sequenced in a study of T cell repertoires in cytomegalovirus infection. TCRdb re-called the reads through MiXCR, storing one row per CDR3 protein. The sample has some 560,000 distinct CDR3 sequences; over 35% are singletons. These receptors have no known antigen. The material was cultured PBMCs, obtained from culture after CMV antigen stimulation. The source is a human donor in good health (CMV status not recorded). Some clones in this sample may be carry-over from other donors' samples.

The sample holds a few counts of this clonotype. The chain combines TRBV7-2 with TRBJ1-2, with D perhaps TRBD1 (6 bases). Germline V gene data show CDR1 as SGHTA and CDR2 as FQGNSA. The CDR3 length is 13 residues. Trimming shortened V by 5 bases and J by 7 bases, and 14 bases separated the two germline ends. The CDR3 nucleotides read TGTGCCAGCAGCCCGGACAGTTTTGGTGGCTACACCTTC. As protein: CASSPDSFGGYTF.

The genes are TRBV3-1 and TRBJ1-1; 9 positions match TRBD1. CDR3 length: 14 amino acids. The ends lost 4 bases at V and 11 bases at J; junction bases unmatched: 11. Germline V gene lookup returns CDR1 LGHDT and CDR2 YNNKEL (reference sequence). In DNA, the CDR3 is TGTGCCAGCAGCCGACAGGGGGACAGCCCGCTGGCTTTCTTT. It codes for CASSRQGDSPLAFF.

The gene calls are TRBV19 and TRBJ1-4; 11 positions agree with TRBD1. The ends lost 9 bases at V and 8 bases at J; junction bases unmatched: 11. Germline CDR1 reads LNHDA; CDR2 reads SQIVND (reference sequence). CDR3 size: 15 residues. Here the CDR3 DNA reads TGTGCCAGCACCGGGACAGGGGGAGATGGCGAAAAACTGTTTTTT. It translates to CASTGTGGDGEKLFF.

The DNA for the CDR3 is TGTGCCAGCAGTTATTACCAGGGGAATGAGCAGTTCTTC. This encodes CASSYYQGNEQFF. The chain couples TRBV6-2 or TRBV6-3 to TRBJ2-1; tentatively, D is TRBD1 (6 bases). This CDR3 contains 13 residues. CDR1 is MNHEY, CDR2 SVGEGT, per germline. Trimming pared 3 bases from V and 7 bases from J, leaving 10 bases between.

The CDR3, as DNA: TGTGCCACCTGGGCGGGAGGGATCTACGAGCAGTACTTC. Its protein is CATWAGGIYEQYF. The chain is built from TRBV6-1 and TRBJ2-7; 9 bases are a match to TRBD2. CDR3 length: 13 residues. The J segment lost 3 bases and the V segment lost 10 bases, leaving 7 bases of the junction unmatched. Germline V gene sequence: CDR1 MNHNS, CDR2 SASEGT.

The chain is built from TRBV28 and TRBJ2-7; 8 bases match TRBD1. The CDR3 runs to 15 residues. Germline V gene lookup returns CDR1 MDHEN and CDR2 SYDVKM. J gave up 3 bases and V 2 bases, and 6 bases lay outside the gene matches. In DNA form, the CDR3 reads TGTGCCAGCAGTTTAGAGCCCACAGGGGGCTACGAGCAGTACTTC. Amino acid sequence: CASSLEPTGGYEQYF.

This clonotype has only a few counts. The V gene is TRBV6-5, the J gene TRBJ2-1; no clear D gene. With 3 bases removed from V and 9 bases from J, the gap between germline ends came to 9 bases. This CDR3 is 12 amino acids long. The germline V gene has CDR1 MNHEY and CDR2 SVGAGI. The CDR3 bases are TGTGCCAGCAGTTATCGTAAGGGTGAGCAGTTCTTC. This codes for CASSYRKGEQFF.

The genes are TRBV12-3 or TRBV12-4 and TRBJ2-6; D is possibly TRBD1 (5 bases). This CDR3 region has 15 residues. Trimming shortened V by 1 base and J by 4 bases, and 8 bases separated the two germline ends. The DNA for the CDR3 is TGTGCCAGCAGTTTAGTAGGGGTCGGGGCCAACGTCCTGACTTTC. It specifies CASSLVGVGANVLTF.